This T cell receptor (beta chain) was observed in a study of beta chain features in type 1 diabetes (dated by TCRdb to 2016 to 2019). General notes on the study: Mean age, gender distribution, total cell number and subset yield did not differ between patients and healthy donors. A total of around 110,000,000 sorted cells were examined across all samples, and RNA yield correlated strongly with the number of cells per subset. The study compared the TCRB repertoires of sorted circulating CD4+ T cell subsets in recently diagnosed type 1 diabetes patients with those in matched healthy donors. Regulatory and stem cell-like memory subsets were isolated from only 8 patients and roughly eight healthy donors, whereas naive and central memory subsets came from all 30 or so donors.

The entire amount of isolated RNA was reverse transcribed using the High Capacity cDNA Reverse Transcription Kit, so the sequenced TCRB transcripts were expressed ones. Naive, central memory and regulatory T cell samples underwent deep immunoSEQ sequencing, averaging about 3.5 million total reads per sample. Sorted cells were lysed in RLT buffer, and RNA was extracted using DNase-treated RNeasy Micro or Mini kits according to cell number. To prevent cross-contamination, each cell subset was processed individually, whereas patient and healthy donor samples were processed jointly. TCRB sequences were amplified from cDNA with the immunoSEQ multiplex PCR, producing 87-bp fragments spanning the CDR3 region. Sequencing of the amplicons was performed on the Illumina HiSeq platform. On the authors' methods: Synthetic template baselines were used to correct PCR bias computationally, reads within Hamming distance 2 were collapsed, and singletons that could not be merged were discarded. Reads were aligned against IMGT so that V, D and J genes, CDR3 length and insertions or deletions at six rearrangement sites could be assigned. Within each subset, clonotype counts were normalized to sorted cell number, after which true diversity and Gini coefficients were computed with the tcR R package. The overlap coefficient, calculated on TCRB nucleotide sequences, was used to quantify repertoire sharing. Out-of-frame TCRB sequences from naive cells were analyzed to stand in for the pre-selection repertoire. The clones in this table, taken by TCRdb from immuneACCESS, are in-frame only. Not every clone is retained; where verified, under half of the shortfall comes from an unresolved V gene, and the cause of the rest is unknown. That table is the source of V, J and clone size, and D and trimming were worked out from the DNA. Recorded for this sample are about 900,000 clones; about a sixth of them occurred a single time. The ten largest account for around 0.02% of the sample.

This clone was counted a few times. Its antigen remains unidentified. No much larger clone exists at a distance of one base, and base qualities are not known. V is trimmed back by 0 bases and J by 0 bases, and the junction contains 5 bases that no gene match accounts for. The germline V gene sets CDR1 to SGHRS and CDR2 to YFSETQ. There are 16 amino acids in the CDR3, from cysteine to phenylalanine inclusive. The only DNA kept is the CDR3, 48 bases in frame from the first base. Each donor gave one peripheral blood draw, roughly 110 mL on average, collected into heparinised tubes. Using a panel that included CD45RO, CCR7, CD25, CD127, CD95 and CD27, naive, central memory, regulatory and stem cell-like memory CD4+ T cells were sorted on a BD FACSAria II. A purity above 98% was achieved for all sorted populations. PBMCs were separated immediately by Lymphoprep density gradient centrifugation and were stained directly, without being cultured. So that batch effects would be minimized, each experiment stained and sorted samples in pairs, pairing one healthy donor with one patient.

Overall study results and their limits: Naive, central memory and regulatory TCRB repertoires appeared more similar among patients than among healthy donors. Type 1 diabetes patients showed a moderate but significant shortening of TCRB CDR3 length in all four CD4+ subsets. Because cDNA was sequenced instead of genomic DNA, activated cells with high expression could be over-represented, although the groups did not differ in activation or CD3 levels. Fewer insertions and more nucleotide deletions at VDJ recombination sites were observed in patients with type 1 diabetes, implying thymic rearrangement abnormalities. Because small numbers of individuals were included in the HLA sub-analyses, any influence of HLA type on TCRB rearrangement was left unresolved. PCR might favor shorter templates, but patient and control samples were amplified and corrected together, so any skew would affect both groups equally.

Material for sequencing was naive CD4+ T cells from blood. The cell subset or site tag for this specimen amounts to: true naive CD4+ T cells. The clonotype comes from a woman in her late teens or twenties in good health. The chain employs TRBV5-1 and TRBJ1-1; 7 junctional bases match TRBD1. The base sequence is TGCGCCAGCAGCTTGGAGGGACAGAGCATGAACACTGAAGCTTTCTTT. It specifies CASSLEGQSMNTEAFF.